The 13 T cell receptor beta chains below come from one sample, sequenced in a study of OX40 agonist ivuxolimab in advanced cancers. The assay was immunoSEQ multiplex PCR, and TCRdb's table has in-frame clones only and misses some. Of 60,000 to 85,000 clones detected, approximately 80% appear once; the ten largest clones hold 6.5% to 7.5%. The source was CD4+ or CD8+ T cells sorted from blood, collected in a trial of the OX40 agonist ivuxolimab. These receptors all come from an adult with an advanced solid tumor such as melanoma, head and neck, liver or kidney cancer.

The V and J genes are TRBV2 and TRBJ1-5, with no clear D. The CDR3 spans 13 residues. The V gene's germline CDR1 is SNHLY and CDR2 FYNNEI. Trimming stripped 4 bases from V and 1 base from J, with 5 bases between. The CDR3 sequence: CASSGRSNQPQHF. CDR3 nucleotide sequence: TGTGCCAGCAGTGGTCGAAGCAATCAGCCCCAGCATTTT. Full variable domain (outside the CDR3, taken from reference TRBV2 and TRBJ1-5): EPEVTQTPSHQVTQMGQEVILRCVPISNHLYFYWYRQILGQKVEFLVSFYNNEISEKSEIFDDQFSVERPDGSNFTLKIRSTKLEDSAMYFCASSGRSNQPQHFGDGTRLSIL.

CDR3 in amino acids: CASKSGGSQETQYF. The CDR3 DNA reads as TGTGCCAGCAAGTCTGGCGGGAGTCAAGAGACCCAGTACTTC. The chain has TRBV7-2 and TRBJ2-5; TRBD2 aligns across 7 bases. There are 14 residues in the CDR3. Per the germline V gene, CDR1 is SGHTA and CDR2 is FQGNSA. J gave up 2 bases and V 7 bases, and 7 bases lay outside the gene matches.

This rearrangement joins TRBV6-5 to TRBJ1-2; D ambiguous. V gave up 2 bases and J gave up 4 bases, with 8 bases separating them. CDR3 length equals 13 residues. The germline CDR1 and CDR2 sequences are MNHEY and SVGAGI. The CDR3 nucleotides are TGTGCCAGCAGTTACACGGGGTCCTATGGCTACACCTTC. Translating gives CASSYTGSYGYTF.

This chain connects TRBV6-1 to TRBJ1-5; D not resolved. The V end lost 2 bases, the J end lost 4 bases, and 3 bases lay between the germline ends. The germline gives CDR1 MNHNS, CDR2 SASEGT. The CDR3 is made up of 12 amino acids. The DNA for the CDR3 is TGTGCCAGCAGTGAACGGAATCAGCCCCAGCATTTT. This translates into CASSERNQPQHF.

This clone was detected only once. V is TRBV7-3 and J is TRBJ1-2; 9 nucleotides agree with TRBD1. V trimming: 5 bases; J trimming: 5 bases; junction bases outside the gene matches: 9. CDR3 length: 15 residues. Germline-derived CDR1 and CDR2 are SGHTA and FQGTGA. The CDR3 nucleotides read TGTGCCAGCAGCGAGGCCGGGACAGGGTCTTATGGCTACACCTTC. Translated, it gives CASSEAGTGSYGYTF.

The CDR3 nucleotides are TGCGCCAGCAGCTTGGGCCAGGGCTTAGGTAGTGGGAACATTCAGTACTTC. Amino acids: CASSLGQGLGSGNIQYF. The chain carries TRBV5-1 and TRBJ2-4; possibly TRBD1 for D (5 bases). There are 17 residues in the CDR3. Germline CDR1 SGHRS, CDR2 YFSETQ. The V end lost 0 bases, the J end lost 7 bases, and 20 bases lay between the germline ends. The whole variable domain, filled in from reference TRBV5-1 and TRBJ2-4, reads KAGVTQTPRYLIKTRGQQVTLSCSPISGHRSVSWYQQTPGQGLQFLFEYFSETQRNKGNFPGRFSGRQFSNSRSEMNVSTLELGDSALYLCASSLGQGLGSGNIQYFGAGTRLSVL.

J is TRBJ1-1 and V is TRBV6-6, with D possibly being TRBD1 (6 bases). The CDR3 runs 16 residues. The germline V gene encodes CDR1 MNHNY and CDR2 SVGAGI (reference sequence). Trimming shortened V by 0 bases and J by 5 bases, and 16 bases separated the two germline ends. DNA for the CDR3: TGTGCCAGCAGTTACTCGGCGGGGCAGGGGTTTACTGAAGCTTTCTTT. Its protein is CASSYSAGQGFTEAFF.

This rearrangement joins TRBV15 to TRBJ1-5; D is unresolved. The length of the CDR3 is 14 residues. CDR1 LNHNV and CDR2 YYDKDF come from the germline V gene (reference sequence). V lost 0 bases, J lost 0 bases, and 3 bases lay in between. The CDR3 nucleotides read TGTGCCACCAGCAGAGATCGTAGCAATCAGCCCCAGCATTTT. Its protein is CATSRDRSNQPQHF.

The V gene is TRBV11-2, the J gene TRBJ2-5; 9 bases are a match to TRBD1. The CDR3 is made up of 13 amino acids. Trimming removed 4 bases from V and 5 bases from J; junction bases left unmatched: 2. CDR1 and CDR2 (germline): SGHAT, FQNNGV. The CDR3: CASSWDRVETQYF. The CDR3 DNA is TGTGCCAGCAGCTGGGACAGGGTCGAGACCCAGTACTTC.

The chain uses TRBV5-1 and TRBJ1-4; a possible D gene is TRBD1 (5 bases). Germline CDR1 SGHRS, CDR2 YFSETQ. The CDR3 sequence is 15 residues long. V was clipped by 0 bases and J by 7 bases, with 13 bases between them. The DNA for the CDR3 is TGCGCCAGCAGCTTGGTTGGCAGGGCGGGTGAAAAACTGTTTTTT. Translating gives CASSLVGRAGEKLFF.

The J gene is TRBJ1-1, the V gene TRBV6-1; no clear D gene. The germline V gene encodes CDR1 MNHNS and CDR2 SASEGT. The CDR3 consists of 12 residues. Trimming removed 8 bases from V and 1 base from J, with 8 bases in between. The CDR3 DNA is TGTGCCAGCTTGAGGAAGAACACTGAAGCTTTCTTT. This sequence encodes CASLRKNTEAFF.

The chain carries TRBV4-1 and TRBJ2-3, with D perhaps matching TRBD2 (5 bases). Trimming stripped 3 bases from V and 5 bases from J, with 12 bases between. The CDR3 extends over 14 amino acids. CDR1 MGHRA and CDR2 YSYEKL come from the germline V gene. CDR3 DNA: TGCGCCAGCAGCCAGGGTCCGAGGGAAGATACGCAGTATTTT. Protein: CASSQGPREDTQYF.

The chain joins TRBV19 to TRBJ1-2, with a weak D call TRBD1 (5 bases). The V gene lost 7 bases and the J gene lost 4 bases, with 13 bases spanning the gap. Germline CDR1 is LNHDA and CDR2 is SQIVND (reference sequence). This CDR3 spans 13 amino acids. CDR3 in amino acids: CASTGTLGYGYTF. CDR3 coding DNA: TGTGCCAGTACGGGGACTTTGGGCTATGGCTACACCTTC.